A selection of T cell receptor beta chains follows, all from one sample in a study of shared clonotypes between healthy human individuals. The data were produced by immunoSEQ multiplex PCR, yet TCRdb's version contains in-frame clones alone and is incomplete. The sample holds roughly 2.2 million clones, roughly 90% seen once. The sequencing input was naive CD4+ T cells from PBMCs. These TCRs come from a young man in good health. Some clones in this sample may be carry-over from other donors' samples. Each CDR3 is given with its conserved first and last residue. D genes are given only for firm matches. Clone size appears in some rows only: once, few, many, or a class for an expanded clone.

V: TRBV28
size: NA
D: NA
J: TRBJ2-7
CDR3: CASSLTRGGEQYF

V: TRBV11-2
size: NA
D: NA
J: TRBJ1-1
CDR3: CASSLDGEGRHTEAFF

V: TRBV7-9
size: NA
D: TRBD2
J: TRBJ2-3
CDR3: CASSRSGNTDTQYF

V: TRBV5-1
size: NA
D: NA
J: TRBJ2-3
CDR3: CASSLTGPSTDTQYF

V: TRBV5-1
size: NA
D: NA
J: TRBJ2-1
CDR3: CASSWRGVGLREQFF

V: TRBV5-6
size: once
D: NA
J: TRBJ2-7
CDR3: CASSPTGYSYEQYF

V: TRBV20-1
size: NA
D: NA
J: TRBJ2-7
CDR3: CSASPLYEQYF

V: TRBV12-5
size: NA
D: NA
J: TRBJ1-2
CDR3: CASGLATGRGGLGYTF

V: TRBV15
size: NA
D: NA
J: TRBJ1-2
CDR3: CATSRPREDSEGYTF

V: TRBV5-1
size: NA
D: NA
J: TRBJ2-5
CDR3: CASSPGSFAGRETQYF

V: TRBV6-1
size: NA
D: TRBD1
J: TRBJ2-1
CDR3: CASSERGQGAYNEQFF

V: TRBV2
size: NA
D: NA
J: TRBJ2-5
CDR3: CASSVAGGGTQYF

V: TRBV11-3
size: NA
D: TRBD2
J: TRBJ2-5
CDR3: CASSSGGRDQETQYF

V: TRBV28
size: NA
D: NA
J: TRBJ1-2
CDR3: CASSRDGNYGYTF

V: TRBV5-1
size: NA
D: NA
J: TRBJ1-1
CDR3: CASSLQGQTNTEAFF

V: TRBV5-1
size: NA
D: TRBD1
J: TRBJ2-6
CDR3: CASSTRPGTGNGANVLTF

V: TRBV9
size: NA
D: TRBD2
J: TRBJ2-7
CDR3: CASSKAGDSSYEQYF

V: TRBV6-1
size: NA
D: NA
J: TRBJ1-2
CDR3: CASSEGRDYGYTF

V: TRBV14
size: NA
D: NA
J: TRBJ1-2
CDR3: CASSQASGIRNGYTF

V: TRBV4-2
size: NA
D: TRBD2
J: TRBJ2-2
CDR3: CASYGRVRGAGELFF

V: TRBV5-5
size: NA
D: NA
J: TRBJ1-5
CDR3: CASSRDSLNQPQHF

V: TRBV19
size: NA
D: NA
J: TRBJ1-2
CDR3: CASSPRMPIYGYTF

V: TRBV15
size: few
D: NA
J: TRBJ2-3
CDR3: CATSGLEWADTQYF

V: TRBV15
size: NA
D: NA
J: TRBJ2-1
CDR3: CATSGRYSSYNEQFF

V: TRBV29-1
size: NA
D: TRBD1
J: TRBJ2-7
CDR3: CSVRGGQGDYEQYF

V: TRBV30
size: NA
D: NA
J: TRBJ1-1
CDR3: CAWSVWAEAFF

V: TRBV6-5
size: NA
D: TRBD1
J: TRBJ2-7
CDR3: CASRYTGQGNEQYF

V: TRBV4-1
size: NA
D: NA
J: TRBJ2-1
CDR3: CASSQASADEQFF

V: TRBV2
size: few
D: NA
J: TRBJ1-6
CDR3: CASSERSSYNSPLHF

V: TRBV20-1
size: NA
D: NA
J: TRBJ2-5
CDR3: CSASIWETQYF

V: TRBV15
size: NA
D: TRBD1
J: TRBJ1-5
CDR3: CATSRGAGQFRPQPQHF

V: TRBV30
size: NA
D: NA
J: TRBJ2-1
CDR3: CAWSQGGGSGNEQFF

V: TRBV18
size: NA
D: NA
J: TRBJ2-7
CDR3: CASSPVNYEQYF

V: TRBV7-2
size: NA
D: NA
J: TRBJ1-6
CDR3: CATIIGESPLHF

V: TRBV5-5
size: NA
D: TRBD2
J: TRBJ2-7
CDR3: CASSLAVGAGGTYEQYF

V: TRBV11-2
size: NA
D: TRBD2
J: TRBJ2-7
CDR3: CASSPNAGLAGWYEQYF

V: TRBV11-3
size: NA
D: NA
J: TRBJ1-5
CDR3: CASSPPVTRPPYSNQPQHF

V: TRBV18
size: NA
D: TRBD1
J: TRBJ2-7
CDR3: CASSLNEGTGNEQYF

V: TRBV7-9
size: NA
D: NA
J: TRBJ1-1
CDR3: CASSLLAGSNTEAFF

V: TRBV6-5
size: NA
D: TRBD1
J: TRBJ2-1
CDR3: CASSSRDRVFSNEQFF

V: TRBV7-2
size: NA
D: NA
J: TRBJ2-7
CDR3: CASSLGRQSYEQYF

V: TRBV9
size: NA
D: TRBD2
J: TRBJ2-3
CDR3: CASSVVAGSPDTQYF

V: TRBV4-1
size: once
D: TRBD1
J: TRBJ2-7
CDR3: CASSQQWGQLSSYEQYF

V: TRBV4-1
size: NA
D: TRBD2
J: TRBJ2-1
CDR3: CASRHGNLAGEQFF

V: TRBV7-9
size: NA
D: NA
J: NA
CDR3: CASSLAGHSYEQYF

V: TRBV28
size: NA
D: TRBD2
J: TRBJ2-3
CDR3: CASSTTSGRAGTQYF

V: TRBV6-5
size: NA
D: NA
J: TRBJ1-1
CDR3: CASSPRGLQGNAFF

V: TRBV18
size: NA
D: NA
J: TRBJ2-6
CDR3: CASSPIPRPSGANVLTF

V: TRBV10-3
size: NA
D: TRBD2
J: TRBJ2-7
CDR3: CATQSGSNYEQYF

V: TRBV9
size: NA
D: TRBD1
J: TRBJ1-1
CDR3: CASSGTGKLTEAFF

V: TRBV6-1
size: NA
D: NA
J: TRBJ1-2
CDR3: CASSLQENHGYTF

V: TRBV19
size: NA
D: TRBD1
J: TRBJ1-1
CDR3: CASSITGDQNTEAFF

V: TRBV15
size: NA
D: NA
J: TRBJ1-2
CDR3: CATSRGREPLNYGYTF

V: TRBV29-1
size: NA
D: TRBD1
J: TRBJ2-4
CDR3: CSGDRGLLHRLAKNIQYF

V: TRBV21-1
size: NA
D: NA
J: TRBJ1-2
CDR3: CASSTKKGKDGYTF

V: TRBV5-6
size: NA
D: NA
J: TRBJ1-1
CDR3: CASSYIPGNTEAFF